The sequence of this TCR beta chain was determined in a study of cytomegalovirus exposure and HLA in healthy donors. Overall study findings and caveats: Other equally common chains were less clonally expanded than HLA-associated TCR beta chains, a later analysis showed.

As regards this clone: Its antigen remains unidentified.

The study ran its PCR with 60 Vbeta and 13 Jbeta primers. Sequencing used immunoSEQ multiplex PCR; TCRdb keeps in-frame clones, though not all of them. Found here are about 88,000 clones, 85% to 90% of them singletons; the top ten hold roughly 2.2%. The TCR comes from a man aged 18 to 29 in good health and CMV-seronegative. Sequenced input: PBMCs.

The CDR3 loop reads CASNVGRGSPLNTEAFF. CDR3 nucleotide sequence: TGTGCCAGCAATGTAGGGAGAGGGTCCCCCCTGAACACTGAAGCTTTCTTT. The chain links TRBV28 to TRBJ1-1; no reliable D call. Germline V gene lookup returns CDR1 MDHEN and CDR2 SYDVKM. The ends were cut back, 7 bases at V and 0 bases at J, with 21 bases in the middle. The CDR3 length is 17 residues.